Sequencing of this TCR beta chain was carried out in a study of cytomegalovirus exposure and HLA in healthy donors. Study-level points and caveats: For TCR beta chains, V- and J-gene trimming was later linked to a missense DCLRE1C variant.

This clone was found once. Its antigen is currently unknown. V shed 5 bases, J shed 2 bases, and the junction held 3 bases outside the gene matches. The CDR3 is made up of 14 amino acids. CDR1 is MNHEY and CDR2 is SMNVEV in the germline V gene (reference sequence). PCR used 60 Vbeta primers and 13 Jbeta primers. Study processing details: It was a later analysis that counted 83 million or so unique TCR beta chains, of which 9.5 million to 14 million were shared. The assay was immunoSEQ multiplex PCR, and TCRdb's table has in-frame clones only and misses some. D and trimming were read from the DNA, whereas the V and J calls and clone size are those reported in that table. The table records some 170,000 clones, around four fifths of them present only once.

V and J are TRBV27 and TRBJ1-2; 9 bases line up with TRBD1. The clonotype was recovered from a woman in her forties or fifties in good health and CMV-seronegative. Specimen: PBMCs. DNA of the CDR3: TGTGCCAGCAGTATACAGGGGGCAAACTATGGCTACACCTTC. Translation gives CASSIQGANYGYTF.